What follows are 28 T cell receptor beta chains derived from one specimen sequenced in a study of neurological immune-mediated disorders. TCRdb redid the calling of the 5' RACE reads with MiXCR, one entry per CDR3 protein. This table has 45,000 to 65,000 distinct CDR3 sequences, roughly 4.6% appearing once. Material: PBMCs. The receptors shown here come from a man aged 50 or older with multiple sclerosis.

There are many counts of this clonotype. CDR3 amino acids: CASSRLAGGDTDTQYF. The CDR3 DNA is TGTGCCAGCAGCCGACTAGCGGGGGGAGACACAGATACGCAGTATTTT. The gene calls are TRBV7-9 and TRBJ2-3; 13 bases line up with TRBD2. V lost 5 bases and J lost 2; bases outside the gene matches: 4. The CDR3 loop spans 16 amino acids. Germline lookup yields CDR1 SEHNR and CDR2 FQNEAQ (reference sequence). Looking up the rest from reference TRBV7-9 and TRBJ2-3 gives the full variable domain: DTGVSQNPRHKITKRGQNVTFRCDPISEHNRLYWYRQTLGQGPEFLTYFQNEAQLEKSRLLSDRFSAERPKGSFSTLEIQRTEQGDSAMYLCASSRLAGGDTDTQYFGPGTRLTVL.

Ten or more counts support this clonotype. This chain joins TRBV3-1 and TRBJ2-1, with 7 bases fitting TRBD2. CDR3 length equals 15 residues. Trimming took 1 base from V and 3 from J; bases not matched to a gene: 3. CDR1 and CDR2 (germline): LGHDT, YNNKEL (reference sequence). The CDR3 spells CASSQARGVYNEQFF. The CDR3 DNA reads TGTGCCAGCAGCCAAGCACGGGGGGTCTACAATGAGCAGTTCTTC.

In this sample, this clonotype turned up many times. This chain connects TRBV25-1 to TRBJ2-5; no reliable D call. CDR1 and CDR2 (germline): MGHDK, SYGVNS. The ends were cut back, 4 bases at V and 3 bases at J, with 3 bases in the middle. CDR3 length: 11 residues. CDR3 region: CASSVKETQYF. The CDR3 DNA is TGTGCCAGCAGTGTGAAAGAGACCCAGTACTTC.

A word on this clonotype: Likely a read error: the CDR3 ends without its conserved phenylalanine or tryptophan. The V and J genes are TRBV20-1 and TRBJ2-7, with a tentative D call TRBD1 (6 bases). The CDR3 is 14 amino acids. Germline-derived CDR1 and CDR2 are DFQATT and SNEGSKA (reference sequence). Deletions cut 0 bases from V and 0 bases from J, with 9 bases between. CDR3 in amino acids: CSARDRDISYEQYY. Here the CDR3 DNA reads TGCAGTGCTAGAGATCGGGACATCTCCTACGAGCAGTACTAC.

This clonotype was seen repeatedly, ten times or more. The V call is TRBV5-1, the J call TRBJ1-1; the D is unclear. CDR1 and CDR2 (germline): SGHRS, YFSETQ. The CDR3 extends over 15 amino acids. The ends were cut back, 4 bases at V and 3 bases at J, with 16 bases in the middle. The CDR3 DNA sequence: TGCGCCAGCAGCCGTTCGGCGGGAGTTGACACTGAAGCTTTCTTT. The encoded protein is CASSRSAGVDTEAFF.

This clonotype appeared a few times. The gene calls are TRBV20-1 and TRBJ2-5; 9 nucleotides line up with TRBD2. J gave up 5 bases and V 6 bases, and 10 bases lay outside the gene matches. Germline V lookup: CDR1 DFQATT, CDR2 SNEGSKA (reference sequence). CDR3 length: 14 amino acids. CDR3 coding DNA: TGCAGTGCCAGAAGCGGGGGGTTTAGGGAGACCCAGTACTTC. This sequence encodes CSARSGGFRETQYF.

This clonotype was picked up a small number of times. V and J are TRBV20-1 and TRBJ2-1, with 7 nucleotides matching TRBD1. Per the germline V gene, CDR1 is DFQATT and CDR2 is SNEGSKA (reference sequence). The V segment lost 1 base and the J segment 3 bases; nucleotides outside the gene matches: 6. This CDR3 contains 15 residues. CDR3 region: CSARAPGQSYNEQFF. CDR3 DNA: TGCAGTGCTAGAGCTCCGGGACAGAGCTACAATGAGCAGTTCTTC.

This clonotype was seen ten or more times. The chain is built from TRBV20-1 and TRBJ2-1; D is undetermined. CDR3 length equals 14 residues. Germline CDR1 is DFQATT and CDR2 is SNEGSKA (reference sequence). V was pared by 0 bases and J by 3 bases, with 9 bases between. The CDR3 protein is CSARDPTGYNEQFF. CDR3 DNA: TGCAGTGCTAGAGATCCTACGGGCTACAATGAGCAGTTCTTC.

This clonotype was counted only a few times. A much more abundant neighbour one base away suggests this may be a read error. The chain is built from TRBV6-5 and TRBJ1-5; possible D gene TRBD1, 5 bases. Trimming shortened V by 6 bases and J by 4 bases, and 13 bases separated the two germline ends. Germline V CDR1 and CDR2: MNHEY, SVGAGI. There are 14 residues in the CDR3. The CDR3 nucleotides read TGTGCCAGCAGACGAGGAAAGGGGAATCAGCCCCAGCATTTT. Translated, it gives CASRRGKGNQPQHF.

This clonotype was found many times. The chain couples TRBV20-1 to TRBJ2-7, with D maybe TRBD2 (5 bases). The CDR3 extends over 11 amino acids. V dropped 3 bases and J dropped 4 bases, with 7 bases sitting between them. Germline V lookup: CDR1 DFQATT, CDR2 SNEGSKA (reference sequence). The CDR3 DNA reads TGCAGTGCTAGCAGGACTTACGAGCAGTACTTC. This sequence encodes CSASRTYEQYF.

At least ten counts were recorded for this clonotype. The J gene is TRBJ1-1, the V gene TRBV5-1; no clear D. Germline V gene sequence: CDR1 SGHRS, CDR2 YFSETQ. V lost 1 base and J lost 1, with 8 bases in between. The CDR3 length is 14 residues. CDR3 residues: CASSLLQENTEAFF. The CDR3 DNA is TGCGCCAGCAGCTTGTTGCAGGAGAACACTGAAGCTTTCTTT.

The sample holds a few counts of this clonotype. CDR3 in amino acids: CASSLTESGYTF. The CDR3, as DNA: TGCGCCAGCAGCTTGACGGAGTCTGGCTACACCTTC. The chain combines TRBV5-1 with TRBJ1-2; no definite D call. Per the germline V gene, CDR1 is SGHRS and CDR2 is YFSETQ. V was cut by 1 base and J by 7 bases, with 8 bases left in between. This CDR3 spans 12 amino acids.

The rearrangement uses TRBV20-1 and TRBJ2-7; TRBD2 matches at 9 bases. Looked up from germline, CDR1 is DFQATT and CDR2 is SNEGSKA (reference sequence). J was trimmed by 2 bases and V by 3 bases; bases with no gene match: 5. CDR3 size: 14 residues. The CDR3, as DNA: TGCAGTGCTAGGGGACTAGCTGGGGCCTACGAGCAGTACTTC. This encodes CSARGLAGAYEQYF.

Turning to this clonotype: Because it lacks the conserved phenylalanine or tryptophan at the end, this CDR3 is likely a read error. The chain couples TRBV20-1 to TRBJ1-2; D is uncertain. CDR1 and CDR2 (germline): DFQATT, SNEGSKA (reference sequence). V lost 3 bases and J lost 6, with 11 bases in between. The CDR3 runs to 12 residues. This CDR3 reads CSASPRTDGYTY. CDR3 in DNA: TGCAGTGCTAGTCCCCGGACGGATGGCTACACCTAC.

This clonotype was recorded at least ten times. J is TRBJ2-2 and V is TRBV5-6, with D hard to call. CDR1 and CDR2 (germline): SGHDT, YYEEEE. Trimming cost V 3 bases and J 6 bases, with 12 bases left between them. The CDR3 spans 14 residues. In DNA, the CDR3 is TGTGCCAGCAGCTCTACCCTCGGCCCCGGGGAGCTGTTTTTT. It translates to CASSSTLGPGELFF.

In this sample, this clonotype turned up many times. This chain links TRBV20-1 with TRBJ2-1; 7 nucleotides agree with TRBD2. V lost 0 bases and J lost 2; bases outside the gene matches: 7. The CDR3 runs 16 residues. CDR1 is DFQATT and CDR2 is SNEGSKA in the germline V gene (reference sequence). CDR3 amino acids: CSAREGTKGTYNEQFF. The CDR3 coding sequence is TGCAGTGCTAGAGAGGGGACTAAAGGGACCTACAATGAGCAGTTCTTC.

This clonotype was detected only a few times. A much larger clonotype is one base distant, so this may be a read error. The V gene is TRBV12-3 or TRBV12-4, the J gene TRBJ1-3, with 7 bases identical to TRBD1. The CDR3 loop spans 13 amino acids. For the CDR3, the DNA is TGTGCCAGCAGTAGACAGGGTGGAAAAACCATATATTTT. Its translation: CASSRQGGKTIYF.

This clonotype was detected many times. The chain uses TRBV29-1 and TRBJ1-4, with 7 positions matching TRBD1. This CDR3 has 12 amino acids. With 2 bases clipped from V and 8 bases from J, the junction kept 2 bases outside the gene matches. CDR1 and CDR2 from the germline V gene are SQVTM and ANQGSEA. The CDR3 is CSVEQGGEKLFF. CDR3 nucleotide sequence: TGCAGCGTTGAACAGGGGGGCGAAAAACTGTTTTTT.

This clonotype was seen many times. The rearrangement links TRBV7-2 to TRBJ2-7; D is tentatively TRBD1 or TRBD2 (6 bases each). In germline, CDR1 is SGHTA, CDR2 FQGNSA. The CDR3 is made up of 13 amino acids. V was pared by 5 bases and J by 4 bases, with 12 bases between. The CDR3 DNA reads TGTGCCAGCAGCCTTGCGGGACAATACGAGCAGTACTTC. As protein: CASSLAGQYEQYF.

This clonotype was recorded many times. At one of its ends the junction is not consistent with the germline gene, which may arise from a read error. This chain connects TRBV20-1 to TRBJ1-5, with D unresolved. The V gene's germline CDR1 is DFQATT and CDR2 SNEGSKA (reference sequence). The CDR3 length is 12 residues. CDR3 coding DNA: TGCAGTGCTCACAACTTGGATCAGCCCCAGAATTTT. Protein product: CSAHNLDQPQNF.

At least ten counts were recorded for this clonotype. The rearrangement uses TRBV11-2 and TRBJ1-4, with TRBD1 matching 7 bases. Germline trimming cut 6 bases from V and 5 bases from J; bases unmatched to any gene: 9. The CDR3 sequence is 15 residues long. Germline CDR1 and CDR2: SGHAT and FQNNGV. CDR3: CASSHSTGINEKLFF. CDR3 sequence (DNA): TGTGCCAGCAGTCACTCGACAGGGATCAATGAAAAACTGTTTTTT.

This clonotype was found a few times. The chain has TRBV18 and TRBJ1-2; D not resolved. The CDR3 loop spans 12 amino acids. Germline-derived CDR1 and CDR2 are KGHSH and LQKENI. The V gene lost 1 base and the J gene lost 6 bases, with 6 bases spanning the gap. The CDR3 sequence is CASSPRADGYTF. The CDR3 bases are TGTGCCAGCTCACCACGGGCAGATGGCTACACCTTC.

In this sample, this clonotype turned up many times. This sequence joins TRBV6-6 and TRBJ2-7, with D tentatively TRBD2 (6 bases). The CDR3 has 15 residues. Germline CDR1 is MNHNY and CDR2 is SVGAGI (reference sequence). Trimming removed 5 bases at V and 0 bases at J, with 14 bases between. Here the CDR3 DNA reads TGTGCCAGCAGTGACACTAGCAGGAGCTCCTACGAGCAGTACTTC. It is translated as CASSDTSRSSYEQYF.

This clonotype has ten or more counts. V and J are TRBV24-1 and TRBJ2-5, with TRBD1 as a possible D gene (6 bases). Per germline, CDR1 KGHDR and CDR2 SFDVKD. The length of the CDR3 is 16 residues. Trimming removed 3 bases at V and 7 bases at J, with 20 bases between. The CDR3: CATSDRTGSHGRTQYF. Here the CDR3 DNA reads TGTGCCACCAGTGATCGTACAGGGTCCCACGGCCGGACCCAGTACTTC.

In this sample, this clonotype turned up many times. This chain links TRBV4-1 with TRBJ1-4; unclear D gene. In germline, CDR1 is MGHRA, CDR2 YSYEKL. Trimming cost V 0 bases and J 0 bases, with 5 bases left between them. This CDR3 has 15 residues. CDR3: CASSQDSATNEKLFF. CDR3 nucleotide sequence: TGCGCCAGCAGCCAAGATAGTGCAACTAATGAAAAACTGTTTTTT.

This clonotype was found many times. This rearrangement joins TRBV7-2 to TRBJ2-5, with D hard to call. Germline V lookup: CDR1 SGHTA, CDR2 FQGNSA. Trimming removed 0 bases from V and 5 bases from J, with 10 bases in between. This CDR3 comprises 14 residues. The CDR3 spells CASSLAGRPETQYF. The CDR3 DNA follows: TGTGCCAGCAGCTTAGCGGGCAGGCCGGAGACCCAGTACTTC.

This clonotype came up a few times. The chain uses TRBV15 and TRBJ1-2; 9 positions agree with TRBD1. The CDR3 is made up of 17 amino acids. The V gene end was trimmed by 5 bases and the J gene end by 8 bases; junction bases not matched to a gene: 18. Germline assignment: CDR1 LNHNV and CDR2 YYDKDF (reference sequence). CDR3 nucleotide sequence: TGTGCCACCAGCCGAAATACCTGGACAGGGGCCTCTCTAGGCTACACCTTC. This sequence encodes CATSRNTWTGASLGYTF.

This clonotype was detected many times. The chain combines TRBV12-3 or TRBV12-4 with TRBJ2-1; possible D gene TRBD2, 5 bases. V lost 5 bases and J lost 4, with 15 bases in between. The CDR3 is 15 residues long. CDR3: CASSLQRRNYNEQFF. DNA of the CDR3: TGTGCCAGCAGTCTGCAAAGGAGGAATTACAATGAGCAGTTCTTC.